The entry below describes one TCR beta chain. The antigen remains unidentified. Germline V lookup: CDR1 MNHNS, CDR2 SASEGT. Trimming stripped 10 bases from V and 6 bases from J, with 12 bases between. The CDR3 spans 11 residues. The PCR had 60 Vbeta and 13 Jbeta primers. Sequenced by immunoSEQ multiplex PCR; TCRdb stores in-frame clones only, minus some. This sample has about 160,000 clones, with approximately 84% found just once. This entry is derived from a study of cytomegalovirus exposure and HLA in healthy donors. Notes on the study in general: At a 0.05 false discovery rate, a later analysis found 16,951 TCR beta sequences to be associated with HLA alleles. Follow-up analysis later connected one missense variant in DCLRE1C with trimming of TCR beta V- and J-genes.

The sample comprised PBMCs. The rearrangement uses TRBV6-1 and TRBJ1-1, with D tentatively TRBD1 (5 bases). This receptor was obtained from a woman between 40 and 55 years old in good health and CMV-seropositive. This CDR3 reads CAIHGHSEAFF. The CDR3 DNA follows: TGTGCCATCCACGGACACTCTGAAGCTTTCTTT.